A selection of T cell receptor beta chains follows, all from one sample in a study of blood T cell repertoires in COVID-19. TCRdb keeps only in-frame clones here, not all; method: immunoSEQ multiplex PCR. The sample has around 250,000 clones, around four fifths seen once; the top ten hold around 4.5%. The specimen sequenced was peripheral blood. These receptors came from a man aged 60-69 years who had recovered from COVID-19. CDR3s include the opening cysteine and the closing phenylalanine or tryptophan. A D gene is named only where the DNA matches it firmly. A clone size is listed for some rows: how often the clone was seen (once, few, many), or a class if it is expanded.

D	V	J	size	CDR3	DNA
TRBD1	TRBV9	TRBJ1-2	-	CASSVVTNRDSYGYTF	TGTGCCAGCAGCGTAGTGACAAACCGGGACAGCTATGGCTACACCTTC
-	TRBV4-1	TRBJ2-3	-	CASSQSGGTDTQYF	TGCGCCAGCAGCCAATCGGGGGGCACAGATACGCAGTATTTT
TRBD1	TRBV6-5	TRBJ1-2	-	CASSYGGRGAGYTF	TGTGCCAGCAGTTACGGTGGCAGGGGGGCAGGCTACACCTTC
-	TRBV28	TRBJ1-5	-	CASILRGSANQPQHF	TGTGCCAGCATCCTGAGGGGGTCTGCCAATCAGCCCCAGCATTTT
TRBD2	TRBV14	TRBJ2-3	-	CASSQLAVSPTDTQYF	TGTGCCAGCAGCCAACTAGCGGTGTCCCCCACAGATACGCAGTATTTT
-	TRBV18	TRBJ1-2	few	CASSPAGNYGYTF	TGTGCCAGCTCACCGGCGGGCAACTATGGCTACACCTTC
-	TRBV4-1	TRBJ1-6	-	CASSQGWQGLENNSPLHF	TGCGCCAGCAGCCAAGGATGGCAGGGACTTGAGAATAATTCACCCCTCCACTTT
-	TRBV6-1	TRBJ1-2	-	CASSEGRGIGYTF	TGTGCCAGCAGTGAGGGCCGGGGGATTGGCTACACCTTC
-	TRBV5-4	TRBJ1-1	-	CASSLAKGGQGNTEAFF	TGTGCCAGCAGCTTGGCCAAGGGTGGGCAGGGGAACACTGAAGCTTTCTTT
-	TRBV27	TRBJ2-2	-	CASSFFSGNTGELFF	TGTGCCAGCAGTTTCTTTTCAGGGAACACCGGGGAGCTGTTTTTT
-	TRBV5-1	TRBJ1-4	-	CASSQIQGNEKLFF	TGCGCCAGCAGCCAGATACAGGGAAACGAAAAACTGTTTTTT
-	TRBV5-3	TRBJ2-3	-	CARSLVQGSTDTQYF	TGTGCCAGAAGCTTGGTTCAGGGAAGCACAGATACGCAGTATTTT
-	TRBV29-1	TRBJ2-6	-	CSAEARSEGGANVLTF	TGCAGCGCTGAGGCCCGATCGGAGGGTGGGGCCAACGTCCTGACTTTC
TRBD1	TRBV7-8	TRBJ1-5	-	CASRKDRANNQPQHF	TGTGCCAGCAGAAAGGACAGGGCAAATAATCAGCCCCAGCATTTT
-	TRBV6-1	TRBJ1-2	-	CASSEWGVSYGYTF	TGTGCCAGCAGTGAATGGGGGGTCTCCTATGGCTACACCTTC
TRBD2	TRBV5-5	TRBJ2-3	-	CASSSGLAGGMDTQYF	TGTGCCAGCAGCTCGGGACTAGCGGGAGGGATGGATACGCAGTATTTT
-	TRBV4-1	TRBJ2-3	-	CASSQLASTSTDTQYF	TGCGCCAGCAGCCAACTAGCGTCTACTAGCACAGATACGCAGTATTTT
TRBD2	TRBV11-2	TRBJ2-5	-	CASSLGRQREGRETQYF	TGTGCCAGCAGCTTAGGTCGCCAGCGGGAGGGTCGAGAGACCCAGTACTTC
TRBD2	TRBV10-3	TRBJ2-1	-	CAISQGLAGEGGNEQFF	TGTGCCATCAGTCAGGGACTAGCGGGAGAGGGGGGCAATGAGCAGTTCTTC
-	TRBV15	TRBJ1-1	-	CATSRGGGPYNTEAFF	TGTGCCACCAGCAGAGGCGGGGGACCCTACAACACTGAAGCTTTCTTT
TRBD1	TRBV6-4	TRBJ2-3	-	CASSRTGGEDTQYF	TGTGCCAGCAGCAGGACAGGGGGCGAAGATACGCAGTATTTT
TRBD1	TRBV5-1	TRBJ2-7	-	CASSPGQLDEQYF	TGCGCCAGCAGCCCGGGACAGCTGGACGAGCAGTACTTC
TRBD1	TRBV2	TRBJ2-4	-	CASRFEQGSDIQYF	TGTGCCAGCAGATTCGAACAGGGGTCGGACATTCAGTACTTC
-	TRBV9	TRBJ1-2	-	CASSRTDYGYTF	TGTGCCAGCAGTAGAACGGACTATGGCTACACCTTC
-	TRBV5-8	TRBJ2-3	-	CASSFYTDTQYF	TGTGCCAGCAGCTTCTACACAGATACGCAGTATTTT
TRBD2	TRBV6-2/TRBV6-3	TRBJ2-5	once	CASSYGTSGTQETQYF	TGTGCCAGCAGTTACGGGACTAGCGGGACTCAAGAGACCCAGTACTTC
TRBD2	TRBV6-5	TRBJ2-7	-	CASSYSGLADSYEQYF	TGTGCCAGCAGTTACTCAGGACTAGCGGATTCCTACGAGCAGTACTTC
-	TRBV5-1	TRBJ1-2	-	CASSLEGDYYGYTF	TGCGCCAGCAGCTTGGAAGGGGACTACTATGGCTACACCTTC
-	TRBV28	TRBJ2-3	-	CASSRRRGADTQYF	TGTGCCAGCAGTCGCCGTAGGGGCGCAGATACGCAGTATTTT
TRBD1	TRBV14	TRBJ2-3	-	CASSHPRGFTDTQYF	TGTGCCAGCAGCCACCCCAGGGGGTTCACAGATACGCAGTATTTT
TRBD1	TRBV13	TRBJ1-6	-	CASRNLGQEEDSPLHF	TGTGCCAGCAGGAATTTAGGACAGGAGGAGGATTCACCCCTCCACTTT
-	TRBV7-2	TRBJ2-3	-	CASSLAGAGIGNTQYF	TGTGCCAGCAGCTTAGCGGGGGCAGGGATAGGAAATACGCAGTATTTT
TRBD1	TRBV19	TRBJ2-1	few	CASSIGERGRYNEQFF	TGTGCCAGTAGTATAGGGGAGAGGGGGCGATACAATGAGCAGTTCTTC
TRBD1	TRBV6-5	TRBJ1-1	-	CASSQRQGRTEAFF	TGTGCCAGCAGTCAGAGACAGGGACGGACTGAAGCTTTCTTT
TRBD1	TRBV19	TRBJ1-1	-	CASDRDRGKIIF	TGTGCCAGTGACAGGGACAGGGGAAAGATTATCTTT
TRBD1	TRBV2	TRBJ1-2	-	CASRQGGYGYTF	TGTGCCAGCCGACAGGGCGGCTATGGCTACACCTTC
-	TRBV6-2/TRBV6-3	TRBJ1-5	-	CASSYNRGNQPQHF	TGTGCCAGCAGTTATAACCGGGGAAATCAGCCCCAGCATTTT
TRBD2	TRBV5-1	TRBJ2-1	-	CASSLVGTSGDYNEQFF	TGCGCCAGCAGCCTAGTCGGGACTAGCGGGGACTACAATGAGCAGTTCTTC
-	TRBV5-6	TRBJ2-1	once	CASSPIRDTSSYNEQFF	TGTGCCAGCTCACCCATCAGGGACACCAGCTCCTACAATGAGCAGTTCTTC
-	TRBV18	TRBJ1-1	-	CASSPGQNTEAFF	TGTGCCAGCTCACCAGGACAGAACACTGAAGCTTTCTTT
-	TRBV30	TRBJ2-4	-	CAWRGDLAKNIQYF	TGTGCCTGGAGAGGAGACCTAGCCAAAAACATTCAGTACTTC